The next 23 T cell receptor beta chains were all read from a single sample in a study of T cells in localized non-small cell lung cancer. Clones were read by immunoSEQ multiplex PCR, and TCRdb kept only the in-frame ones, dropping some. The sample carries about 53,000 clones, roughly 83% recorded once. The starting material was peripheral blood mononuclear cells, obtained before any cancer treatment. Receptors were obtained from a man between 35 and 75 years old with stage III lung adenocarcinoma.

This rearrangement joins TRBV19 to TRBJ2-4, with D perhaps TRBD2 (6 bases). CDR1 and CDR2 (germline): LNHDA, SQIVND (reference sequence). The CDR3 is 15 residues long. Trimming took 3 bases from V and 3 from J, leaving 12 bases between them. The CDR3 here is CASSIWEVGKNIQYF. CDR3 nucleotide sequence: TGTGCCAGTAGTATTTGGGAGGTCGGCAAAAACATTCAGTACTTC.

This chain uses TRBV6-1 with TRBJ2-7; weak D call: TRBD1 (6 bases). The ends were cut back, 2 bases at V and 2 bases at J, with 10 bases in the middle. Germline-derived CDR1 and CDR2 are MNHNS and SASEGT. The CDR3 consists of 14 residues. CDR3 DNA sequence: TGTGCCAGCAGTGAACAGGGGCGTACCTACGAGCAGTACTTC. This encodes CASSEQGRTYEQYF.

The rearrangement joins TRBV27 to TRBJ1-2; the D gene is possibly TRBD1 (5 bases). The CDR3 covers 15 residues. The V and J ends lost 2 bases and 5 bases respectively, with 15 bases between them. Germline V gene sequence: CDR1 MNHEY, CDR2 SMNVEV (reference sequence). The CDR3 DNA is TGTGCCAGCAGTTTAGCCCAGGGCCCTTATTATGGCTACACCTTC. Encoded protein: CASSLAQGPYYGYTF.

The CDR3 DNA reads as TGTGCCAGCAGCTTAGGGACAGGGCGAGGCGAGCAGTACTTC. Translating gives CASSLGTGRGEQYF. The gene calls are TRBV7-7 and TRBJ2-7; 8 bases fit TRBD1. Germline lookup yields CDR1 SSHAT and CDR2 FNYEAQ (reference sequence). The V segment lost 1 base and the J segment 6 bases; nucleotides outside the gene matches: 5. This CDR3 has 14 residues.

The CDR3 region has the DNA TGTGCCAGCAGCGTAGAACGGGACAGGGCAACAGATACGCAGTATTTT. Its translation: CASSVERDRATDTQYF. This chain connects TRBV9 to TRBJ2-3; 9 bases map to TRBD1. J gave up 3 bases and V 0 bases, and 5 bases lay outside the gene matches. The CDR3 is 16 amino acids. Per the germline V gene, CDR1 is SGDLS and CDR2 is YYNGEE. The whole variable domain, filled in from reference TRBV9 and TRBJ2-3, reads DSGVTQTPKHLITATGQRVTLRCSPRSGDLSVYWYQQSLDQGLQFLIQYYNGEERAKGNILERFSAQQFPDLHSELNLSSLELGDSALYFCASSVERDRATDTQYFGPGTRLTVL.

The chain uses TRBV6-1 and TRBJ1-6; a weak D match, TRBD1 (6 bases). Trimming cost V 7 bases and J 16 bases, with 14 bases left between them. CDR1 is MNHNS and CDR2 is SASEGT in the germline V gene. The CDR3 contains 11 residues. CDR3 nucleotide sequence: TGTGCCAGCATCTTGGGGGCCGAGCTCCACTTT. This codes for CASILGAELHF.

This rearrangement joins TRBV4-1 to TRBJ1-4; 8 bases agree with TRBD1. The CDR3 loop spans 15 amino acids. V gave up 4 bases and J gave up 8 bases; unmatched junction bases: 9. Germline V CDR1 and CDR2: MGHRA, YSYEKL. The CDR3 spells CASSPTGAREEKLFF. The CDR3 bases are TGCGCCAGCAGCCCGACAGGGGCCCGAGAGGAAAAACTGTTTTTT.

The V gene is TRBV6-5, the J gene TRBJ1-2, with a possible D match to TRBD1 (6 bases). Germline lookup yields CDR1 MNHEY and CDR2 SVGAGI. V lost 6 bases and J lost 8, with 19 bases in between. The CDR3 covers 14 residues. The chain's CDR3 is CASRQRGGPGGYTF. In DNA form, the CDR3 reads TGTGCCAGCAGACAACGTGGGGGGCCTGGGGGCTACACCTTC.

The chain combines TRBV15 with TRBJ2-7; a weak D match, TRBD1 (6 bases). CDR3 length: 14 amino acids. Trimming removed 3 bases from V and 5 bases from J, with 14 bases in between. The V gene's germline CDR1 is LNHNV and CDR2 YYDKDF (reference sequence). This CDR3 reads CATSSPQGRHEQYF. The CDR3 nucleotides are TGTGCCACCAGCAGTCCCCAGGGGCGGCACGAGCAGTACTTC.

The chain couples TRBV5-5 to TRBJ2-7; D is possibly TRBD1 (6 bases). The CDR3 extends over 13 amino acids. V shed 4 bases and J shed 2 bases, with 10 bases lying between them. Per germline, CDR1 SGHKS and CDR2 YYEKEE (reference sequence). The CDR3 sequence is CASSLDSPYEQYF. In DNA, the CDR3 is TGTGCCAGCAGCCTGGACAGCCCCTACGAGCAGTACTTC.

The chain uses TRBV27 and TRBJ2-3; TRBD2 might be the D (6 bases). The CDR3 is made up of 17 amino acids. V gave up 2 bases and J gave up 6 bases, with 21 bases separating them. Looked up from germline, CDR1 is MNHEY and CDR2 is SMNVEV (reference sequence). The DNA of the CDR3 is TGTGCCAGCAGTTTAAGGGTTTCGGCAGGAGGGTCGGATACGCAGTATTTT. This codes for CASSLRVSAGGSDTQYF.

For the CDR3, the DNA is TGCGCCATCCCGGGGGTACGAAACTACGAGCAGTACTTC. This sequence encodes CAIPGVRNYEQYF. V and J are TRBV23-1 and TRBJ2-7, with D possibly TRBD2 on 6 matching bases. TRBV23-1 is placed among ORFs of uncertain function. The germline V and J ends were trimmed by 10 bases and 3 bases, with 16 bases remaining between them. The CDR3 loop spans 13 amino acids.

This clone was detected only once. This chain connects TRBV7-6 to TRBJ1-2; D may be TRBD1 (5 bases). The CDR3 spans 16 residues. Deletions cut 0 bases from V and 1 base from J, with 12 bases between. Germline CDR1 reads SGHVS; CDR2 reads FNYEAQ. CDR3 residues: CASSLAAGSYNYGYTF. CDR3 sequence (DNA): TGTGCCAGCAGCTTAGCGGCAGGGTCGTATAACTATGGCTACACCTTC.

V and J are TRBV19 and TRBJ2-7; the match to TRBD1 covers 8 bases. With 1 base clipped from V and 2 bases from J, the junction kept 4 bases outside the gene matches. The CDR3 contains 15 residues. CDR1 is LNHDA and CDR2 is SQIVND in the germline V gene (reference sequence). DNA for the CDR3: TGTGCCAGTAGTATAGGGGGGACAGGAACCTACGAGCAGTACTTC. Its translation is CASSIGGTGTYEQYF.

V and J are TRBV6-6 and TRBJ1-2, with D possibly matching TRBD1 (6 bases). There are 13 residues in the CDR3. Germline CDR1 is MNHNY and CDR2 is SVGAGI (reference sequence). The V gene lost 5 bases and the J gene lost 6 bases, with 13 bases spanning the gap. The CDR3 DNA reads TGTGCCAGCAGTGGCCAGGGGAAAGATGGCTACACCTTC. Protein: CASSGQGKDGYTF.

The gene calls are TRBV27 and TRBJ2-5, with 8 bases fitting TRBD1. The CDR3 loop spans 13 amino acids. Germline V gene data show CDR1 as MNHEY and CDR2 as SMNVEV (reference sequence). V was clipped by 5 bases and J by 4 bases; unmatched bases: 3. The CDR3 region has the DNA TGTGCCAGCAGTGACAGGGGTGGAGAGACCCAGTACTTC. Its translation: CASSDRGGETQYF.

The rearrangement uses TRBV7-3 and TRBJ1-2; D gene ambiguous. V lost 1 base and J lost 7, with 10 bases in between. From germline, CDR1 is SGHTA and CDR2 FQGTGA. This CDR3 has 13 amino acids. The CDR3 is CASSLNPKGGYTF. The CDR3 DNA reads TGTGCCAGCAGCTTAAACCCAAAGGGTGGCTACACCTTC.

The chain joins TRBV13 to TRBJ2-7; 8 bases are shared with TRBD1. Looked up from germline, CDR1 is PRHDT and CDR2 is FYEKMQ (reference sequence). After removal of 4 bases from V and 7 bases from J, the junction contained 9 bases not matched to a gene. This CDR3 region has 14 residues. DNA for the CDR3: TGTGCCAGCAGCTCGCGACAGGGGAGGCAAGAGCAGTACTTC. Protein sequence: CASSSRQGRQEQYF.

This chain links TRBV10-2 with TRBJ1-4; D might be TRBD1 (6 bases). CDR3 length: 13 residues. The V end was cut by 8 bases, the J end by 13 bases, with 20 bases between. Germline CDR1 and CDR2: WSHSY and SAAADI. The CDR3 DNA follows: TGCGCCAGCCTGGGGGGCGCCGGGGAAGGACTGTTTTTT. Translating gives CASLGGAGEGLFF.

The V gene is TRBV7-2, the J gene TRBJ2-1; D is unclear. V was trimmed by 3 bases and J by 0 bases, leaving 9 bases between them. This CDR3 contains 15 residues. The V gene's germline CDR1 is SGHTA and CDR2 FQGNSA. The CDR3: CASSLGSLSYNEQFF. DNA of the CDR3: TGTGCCAGCAGCTTGGGGTCCCTCTCCTACAATGAGCAGTTCTTC.

This chain joins TRBV7-2 and TRBJ2-1, with 10 bases lining up with TRBD2. Germline loops: CDR1 SGHTA, CDR2 FQGNSA. J lost 6 bases, V lost 2 bases, and 7 bases had no gene match. The CDR3 has 16 amino acids. The CDR3 nucleotides read TGTGCCAGCAGCTTACAAGGACTAGCGGTGTTCAATGAGCAGTTCTTC. As protein: CASSLQGLAVFNEQFF.

The gene calls are TRBV4-2 and TRBJ1-2; 8 bases are a match to TRBD1. J was trimmed by 6 bases and V by 3 bases; bases with no gene match: 9. Germline V lookup: CDR1 LGHNA, CDR2 YNFKEQ. This CDR3 has 15 residues. CDR3 nucleotides: TGTGCCAGCAGCCATAACGACCAGGGGGCAGATGGCTACACCTTC. Its protein product is CASSHNDQGADGYTF.

This chain connects TRBV5-1 to TRBJ2-3, with TRBD2 matching over 8 bases. This CDR3 contains 16 residues. The germline CDR1 and CDR2 sequences are SGHRS and YFSETQ. V lost 0 bases, J lost 4 bases, and 7 bases stayed unmatched. CDR3 loop: CASSLEGLVTADTQYF. In nucleotides, the CDR3 is TGCGCCAGCAGCTTGGAGGGACTAGTTACGGCAGATACGCAGTATTTT.